A selection of T cell receptor beta chains follows, all from one sample in a study of early T cells in non-severe SARS-CoV-2 infection. TCRdb re-called the 5' RACE reads with MiXCR, one entry per CDR3 protein. The data show around 28,000 distinct CDR3 sequences, 4% to 4.5% seen once. Material for sequencing was whole blood. Receptors originate from an adult who was a healthcare worker with PCR-confirmed SARS-CoV-2 infection or an uninfected control (not recorded which). The CDR3 runs from the conserved cysteine through the conserved F or W. The order of the fields is clone size, D gene, V gene, J gene, CDR3 protein, CDR3 DNA. D genes are given only for firm matches. Clone size is shown for a subset of rows, as once, few, many or a class of expanded clone.

>medium-sized|TRBD2|TRBV27|TRBJ2-1
CASSLTLAANQQFF
TGTGCCAGCAGTTTAACACTAGCGGCTAACCAGCAGTTCTTC
>medium-sized|NA|TRBV4-1|TRBJ2-3
CASSQDETDTQYF
TGCGCCAGCAGCCAAGATGAGACGGATACGCAGTATTTT
>few|NA|TRBV21-1|TRBJ2-2
CASSRWVNTGELFF
TGTGCCAGCAGCCGGTGGGTAAACACCGGGGAGCTGTTTTTT
>NA|NA|TRBV7-2|TRBJ2-5
CASSSGGTQYF
TGTGCCAGCAGCTCCGGGGGGACCCAGTACTTC
>once|NA|TRBV28|TRBJ1-3
CASSLPQGKITIYF
TGTGCCAGCAGTTTACCGCAGGGAAAAATCACCATATATTTT
>many|NA|TRBV12-3/TRBV12-4|TRBJ1-5
CASSLGLRSNQPQHF
TGTGCCAGCAGCCTCGGTCTTAGGAGCAATCAGCCCCAGCATTTT
>many|TRBD2|TRBV28|TRBJ2-7
CASSVKREPSYEQYF
TGTGCCAGCAGTGTCAAGCGGGAGCCCTCCTACGAGCAGTACTTC
>few|TRBD2|TRBV11-2|TRBJ2-5
CASTFSGTETQYF
TGTGCCAGCACATTTAGCGGGACAGAGACCCAGTACTTC
>many|NA|TRBV28|TRBJ2-7
CASSFSGYAYEQYF
TGTGCCAGCAGTTTTTCAGGGTATGCCTACGAGCAGTACTTC
>many|TRBD2|TRBV7-3|TRBJ2-1
CASSLTGLAGGDPEFF
TGTGCCAGCAGCTTAACCGGACTAGCGGGAGGGGATCCAGAGTTCTTC
>many|NA|TRBV12-3/TRBV12-4|TRBJ2-2
CASSTPGPHTGELFF
TGTGCCAGCAGTACCCCGGGACCCCACACCGGGGAGCTGTTTTTT
>many|TRBD2|TRBV3-1|TRBJ2-5
CASSRPFTSGRIETQYF
TGTGCCAGCAGCCGGCCCTTCACTAGCGGGAGGATAGAGACCCAGTACTTC
>NA|NA|TRBV6-5|TRBJ2-3
CASSYRVRSTDTQYF
TGTGCCAGCAGTTACCGGGTCCGGAGCACAGATACGCAGTATTTT
>many|NA|TRBV7-9|TRBJ1-5
CASSLDNLRTDPLLVNQPQHF
TGTGCCAGCAGCTTAGATAATTTAAGGACTGACCCCCTTCTAGTAAATCAGCCCCAGCATTTT
>few|NA|TRBV28|TRBJ2-7
CASSLFGLGSYEQYF
TGTGCCAGCAGTTTATTCGGGCTGGGTTCCTACGAGCAGTACTTC
>NA|TRBD1|TRBV14|TRBJ2-1
CASSLTGTGVGNEQFF
TGTGCCAGCAGCCTAACCGGGACAGGGGTGGGCAATGAGCAGTTCTTC
>many|TRBD1|TRBV6-6|TRBJ1-3
CASRATGGADGNTIYF
TGTGCCAGCAGAGCCACAGGGGGCGCGGATGGAAACACCATATATTTT
>many|NA|TRBV12-3/TRBV12-4|TRBJ1-6
CASRQVANSPLHF
TGTGCCAGCAGGCAGGTTGCTAATTCACCCCTCCACTTT
>many|TRBD2|TRBV13|TRBJ2-5
CASSPTSGVETQYF
TGTGCCAGCAGCCCGACTAGCGGGGTCGAGACCCAGTACTTC
>many|NA|TRBV28|TRBJ1-1
CASTPPRGDDTEAFF
TGTGCCAGCACTCCCCCCAGGGGTGACGACACTGAAGCTTTCTTT
>many|TRBD1|TRBV20-1|TRBJ2-5
CSALTGGAKTQYF
TGCAGTGCCCTGACAGGGGGCGCGAAGACCCAGTACTTC
>many|TRBD2|TRBV27|TRBJ2-7
CASSPSGRGLEQYF
TGTGCCAGCAGTCCGAGCGGGAGGGGGCTCGAGCAGTACTTC
>NA|NA|TRBV6-1|TRBJ2-6
CASGQKQTGANVLTF
TGTGCCAGCGGACAGAAACAGACGGGGGCCAACGTCCTGACTTTC
>many|TRBD2|TRBV11-2|TRBJ2-3
CASSFPDVGGSSDTQYF
TGTGCCAGCAGTTTTCCCGACGTCGGCGGGAGTTCAGATACGCAGTATTTT
>many|NA|TRBV30|TRBJ1-1
CAWSSGGGGTEAFF
TGTGCCTGGAGCTCCGGGGGAGGGGGGACTGAAGCTTTCTTT
>many|NA|TRBV2|TRBJ2-1
CASRTDSSSSYNEQFF
TGTGCCAGCAGGACAGACAGTTCGAGCTCCTACAATGAGCAGTTCTTC
>many|NA|TRBV28|TRBJ1-1
CASSRANTNTEAFF
TGTGCCAGCAGCCGGGCCAATACGAACACTGAAGCTTTCTTT
>many|NA|TRBV12-5|TRBJ2-1
CASGLVPGLGNEQFF
TGTGCTAGTGGTTTGGTGCCAGGGTTGGGAAATGAGCAGTTCTTC
>many|NA|TRBV29-1|TRBJ2-7
CSVGGGVPGEQYF
TGCAGCGTTGGCGGCGGTGTTCCTGGCGAGCAGTACTTC
>medium-sized|NA|TRBV6-2/TRBV6-3|TRBJ2-7
CASSEGPTSYEQYF
TGTGCCAGCAGTGAGGGACCCACTTCCTACGAGCAGTACTTC
>many|TRBD2|TRBV11-3|TRBJ2-2
CASSVGLAGTTGELFF
TGTGCCAGCAGCGTGGGACTAGCGGGAACCACCGGGGAGCTGTTTTTT
>many|NA|TRBV6-1|TRBJ2-1
CASSMLSSSYNEQFF
TGTGCCAGCAGTATGCTCAGCTCGTCCTACAATGAGCAGTTCTTC
>many|TRBD1|TRBV27|TRBJ2-2
CASSQTGGKTGELFF
TGTGCCAGCAGTCAAACAGGGGGAAAGACCGGGGAGCTGTTTTTT
>many|TRBD1|TRBV7-3|TRBJ2-1
CASSSLGGHNEQFF
TGTGCCAGCAGCTCCTTAGGGGGCCACAATGAGCAGTTCTTC
>NA|NA|TRBV11-2|TRBJ2-7
CASRASSSYEQYF
TGTGCCAGCAGGGCTAGCAGTTCCTACGAGCAGTACTTC
>few|TRBD2|TRBV30|TRBJ2-1
CALEVGGRAFNNEQFF
TGTGCCTTAGAAGTCGGCGGGAGGGCCTTTAACAATGAGCAGTTCTTC
>NA|NA|TRBV7-4|TRBJ2-1
CASSTPLARELRLDEQFF
TGTGCCAGCAGCACCCCCCTAGCAAGGGAACTTAGGTTGGATGAGCAGTTCTTC
>many|TRBD1|TRBV28|TRBJ1-1
CASSLVGTGRYTEAFF
TGTGCCAGCAGTTTAGTGGGGACAGGGCGATACACTGAAGCTTTCTTT
>many|NA|TRBV28|TRBJ2-6
CASSFIGSSGANVLTF
TGTGCCAGCAGTTTCATCGGATCCTCTGGGGCCAACGTCCTGACTTTC
>NA|NA|TRBV28|TRBJ1-6
CASSLRGGFSPLHF
TGTGCCAGCAGTTTACGCGGGGGCTTTTCACCCCTCCACTTT
>few|NA|TRBV7-8|TRBJ1-1
CASTEGHSNTEAFF
TGTGCCAGCACCGAAGGTCATTCGAACACTGAAGCTTTCTTT
>many|NA|TRBV5-1|TRBJ1-3
CASSPRDTSHAGNTIYF
TGCGCCAGCAGCCCCCGGGACACCAGTCACGCTGGAAACACCATATATTTT
>many|TRBD2|TRBV2|TRBJ2-1
CASRASGRAEQFF
TGTGCCAGCAGGGCTAGCGGGAGGGCGGAGCAGTTCTTC